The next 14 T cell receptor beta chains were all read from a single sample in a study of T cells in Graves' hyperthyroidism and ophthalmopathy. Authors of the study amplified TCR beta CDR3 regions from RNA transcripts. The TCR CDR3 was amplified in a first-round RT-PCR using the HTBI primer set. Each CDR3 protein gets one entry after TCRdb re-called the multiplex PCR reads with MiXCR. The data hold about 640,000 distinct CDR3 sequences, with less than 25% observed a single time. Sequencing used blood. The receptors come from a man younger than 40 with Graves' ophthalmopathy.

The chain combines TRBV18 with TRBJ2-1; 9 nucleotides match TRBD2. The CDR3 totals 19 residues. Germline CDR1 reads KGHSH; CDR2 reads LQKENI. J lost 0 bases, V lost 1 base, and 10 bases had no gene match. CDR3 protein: CASSPQVLAGKFSYNEQFF. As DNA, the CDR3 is TGTGCCAGCTCACCACAAGTGCTAGCGGGGAAATTCTCCTACAATGAGCAGTTCTTC.

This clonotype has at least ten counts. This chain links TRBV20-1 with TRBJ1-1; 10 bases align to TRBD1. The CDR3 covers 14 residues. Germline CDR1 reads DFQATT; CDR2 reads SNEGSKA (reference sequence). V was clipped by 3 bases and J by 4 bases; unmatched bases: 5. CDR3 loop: CSASEDRGGTEAFF. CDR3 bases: TGCAGTGCTAGCGAGGACAGGGGGGGCACTGAAGCTTTCTTT.

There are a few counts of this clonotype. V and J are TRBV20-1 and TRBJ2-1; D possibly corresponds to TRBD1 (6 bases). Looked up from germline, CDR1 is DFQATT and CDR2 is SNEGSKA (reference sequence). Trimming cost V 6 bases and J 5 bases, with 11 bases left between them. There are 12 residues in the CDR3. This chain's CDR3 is CSAHRDHNEQFF. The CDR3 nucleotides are TGCAGTGCACACAGGGACCACAATGAGCAGTTCTTC.

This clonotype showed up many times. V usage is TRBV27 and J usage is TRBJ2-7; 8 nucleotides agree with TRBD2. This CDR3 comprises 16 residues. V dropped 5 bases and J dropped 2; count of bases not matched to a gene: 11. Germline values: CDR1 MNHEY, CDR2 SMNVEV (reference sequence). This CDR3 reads CASSPGIAGSTYEQYF. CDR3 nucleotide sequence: TGTGCCAGCAGTCCCGGAATAGCGGGAAGCACCTACGAGCAGTACTTC.

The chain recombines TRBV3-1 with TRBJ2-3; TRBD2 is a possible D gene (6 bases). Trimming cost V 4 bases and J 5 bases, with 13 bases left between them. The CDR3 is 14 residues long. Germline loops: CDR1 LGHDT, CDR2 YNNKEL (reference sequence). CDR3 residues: CASSPRLGQDTQYF. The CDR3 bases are TGTGCCAGCAGCCCACGACTAGGTCAAGATACGCAGTATTTT.

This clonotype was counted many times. The CDR3 region has the DNA TGTGCCAGCAGCCCCCGAGTCAGCGGCAATCTCTACGAGCAGTACTTC. It encodes CASSPRVSGNLYEQYF. V is TRBV7-9 and J is TRBJ2-7; D possibly corresponds to TRBD2 (5 bases). This CDR3 spans 16 amino acids. CDR1 and CDR2 from the germline V gene are SEHNR and FQNEAQ (reference sequence). With 5 bases removed from V and 3 bases from J, the gap between germline ends came to 20 bases.

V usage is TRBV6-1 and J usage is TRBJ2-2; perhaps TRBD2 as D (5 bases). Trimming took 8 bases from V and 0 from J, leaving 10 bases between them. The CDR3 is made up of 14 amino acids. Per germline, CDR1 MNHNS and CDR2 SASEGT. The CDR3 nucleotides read TGTGCCAGCGGAGGATCGGCGAACACCGGGGAGCTGTTTTTT. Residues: CASGGSANTGELFF.

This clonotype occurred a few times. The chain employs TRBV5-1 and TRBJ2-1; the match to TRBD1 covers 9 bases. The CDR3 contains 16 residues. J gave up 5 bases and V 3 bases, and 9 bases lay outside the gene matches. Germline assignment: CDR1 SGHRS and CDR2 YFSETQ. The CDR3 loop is CASSSRGQGRNNEQFF. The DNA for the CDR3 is TGCGCCAGCAGCTCGCGCGGACAGGGGCGCAACAATGAGCAGTTCTTC.

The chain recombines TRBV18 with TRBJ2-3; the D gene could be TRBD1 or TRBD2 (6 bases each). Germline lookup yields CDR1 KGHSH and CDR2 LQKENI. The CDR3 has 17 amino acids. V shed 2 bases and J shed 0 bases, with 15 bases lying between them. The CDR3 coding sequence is TGTGCCAGCTCACCATTGGAGAGGGGGACTAGCACAGATACGCAGTATTTT. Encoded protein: CASSPLERGTSTDTQYF.

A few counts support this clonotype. In DNA form, the CDR3 reads TGTGCCAGCAGCCCAGACCCGGGACTAGGAACCGAGACCCAGTACTTC. Translating it yields CASSPDPGLGTETQYF. The chain links TRBV14 to TRBJ2-5; TRBD2 matches at 8 bases. The CDR3 spans 16 residues. V trimming: 4 bases; J trimming: 5 bases; junction bases outside the gene matches: 12. Germline loops: CDR1 SGHDN, CDR2 FVKESK.

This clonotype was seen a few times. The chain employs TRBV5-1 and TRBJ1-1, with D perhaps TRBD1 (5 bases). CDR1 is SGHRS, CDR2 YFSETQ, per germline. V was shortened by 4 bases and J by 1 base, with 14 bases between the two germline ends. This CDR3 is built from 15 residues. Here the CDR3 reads CASSPGVGGNTEAFF. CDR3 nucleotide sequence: TGCGCCAGCAGCCCGGGGGTGGGGGGGAACACTGAAGCTTTCTTT.

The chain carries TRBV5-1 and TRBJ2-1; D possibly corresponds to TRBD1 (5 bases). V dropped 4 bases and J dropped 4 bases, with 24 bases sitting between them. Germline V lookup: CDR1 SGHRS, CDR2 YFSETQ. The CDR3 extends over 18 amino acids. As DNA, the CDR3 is TGCGCCAGCAGCCAAGGGATGGTGTCAGGGTCCCTATACAATGAGCAGTTCTTC. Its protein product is CASSQGMVSGSLYNEQFF.

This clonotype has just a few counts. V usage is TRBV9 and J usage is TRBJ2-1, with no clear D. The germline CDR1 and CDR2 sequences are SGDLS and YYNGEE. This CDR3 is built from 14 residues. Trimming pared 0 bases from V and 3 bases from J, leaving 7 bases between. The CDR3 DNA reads TGTGCCAGCAGCGTAGAACGAGGCTACAATGAGCAGTTCTTC. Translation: CASSVERGYNEQFF. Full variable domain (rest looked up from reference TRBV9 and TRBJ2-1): DSGVTQTPKHLITATGQRVTLRCSPRSGDLSVYWYQQSLDQGLQFLIQYYNGEERAKGNILERFSAQQFPDLHSELNLSSLELGDSALYFCASSVERGYNEQFFGPGTRLTVL.

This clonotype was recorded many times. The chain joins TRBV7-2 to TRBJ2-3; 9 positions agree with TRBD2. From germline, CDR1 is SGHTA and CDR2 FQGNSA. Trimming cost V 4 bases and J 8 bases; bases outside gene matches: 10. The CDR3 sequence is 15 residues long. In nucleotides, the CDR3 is TGTGCCAGCAGCTCCCCTAGCGGGACGGGGGGTACGCAGTATTTT. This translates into CASSSPSGTGGTQYF.